The clone carrying this T cell receptor beta chain has ten or more counts. Its cognate antigen is unknown. The CDR3 is 13 residues long. J lost 6 bases, V lost 6 bases, and 8 bases had no gene match. Germline V CDR1 and CDR2: SQVTM, ANQGSEA. The entry originates in a study of Graves' ophthalmopathy and Graves' hyperthyroidism. Amplification of the TCR beta CDR3 regions used RNA transcripts (as template). The library came from an HTBI-primed first-round RT-PCR and a second-round multiplex PCR. TCRdb ran MiXCR on the multiplex PCR reads and lists one entry per CDR3 protein. The repertoire holds over a million distinct CDR3 sequences, roughly two fifths seen once, with 11% in the top ten. Study-level points and caveats: Most clonotypes expanded in thyroid above 0.001 frequency were present in blood too.

Other autoimmune diseases, uncontrolled infections, pregnancy and lactation each led to patient exclusion. Orbital computed tomography, thyroid ultrasound, TRAb, serum thyroxine and clinical symptoms formed the basis of diagnosis. The source material was peripheral blood or thyroid tissue (not recorded which). The V and J genes are TRBV29-1 and TRBJ1-5, with TRBD1 matching 7 bases. This receptor was obtained from an adult man with Graves' hyperthyroidism. CDR3 sequence reads: CSVSSGGVQPQHF. The CDR3 DNA reads TGCAGCGTCTCGTCAGGGGGTGTTCAGCCCCAGCATTTT.